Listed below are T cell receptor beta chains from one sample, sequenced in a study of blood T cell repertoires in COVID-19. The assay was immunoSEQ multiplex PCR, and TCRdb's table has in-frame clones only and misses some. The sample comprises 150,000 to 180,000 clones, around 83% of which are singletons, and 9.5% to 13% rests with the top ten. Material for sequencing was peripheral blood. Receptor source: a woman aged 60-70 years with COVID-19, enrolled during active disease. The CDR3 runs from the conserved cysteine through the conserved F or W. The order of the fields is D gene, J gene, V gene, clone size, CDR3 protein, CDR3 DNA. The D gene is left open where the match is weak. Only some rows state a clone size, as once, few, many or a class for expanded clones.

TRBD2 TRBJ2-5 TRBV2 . CASSVRTSSETQYF TGTGCCAGCAGTGTCCGGACTAGCTCTGAGACCCAGTACTTC
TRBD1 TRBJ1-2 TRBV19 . CASSTRGDSRNGYTF TGTGCCAGTAGTACCAGGGGGGACAGTAGGAATGGCTACACCTTC
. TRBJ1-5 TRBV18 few CASSPYRADQPQHF TGTGCCAGCTCACCCTACAGGGCCGATCAGCCCCAGCATTTT
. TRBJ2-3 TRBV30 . CAWTPGGLDTQYF TGTGCCTGGACACCAGGGGGGTTAGATACGCAGTATTTT
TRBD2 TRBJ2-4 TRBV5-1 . CASSLDGVGGLQYF TGCGCCAGCAGCTTGGACGGGGTGGGGGGACTACAGTACTTC
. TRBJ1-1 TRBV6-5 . CASTSRRSNTEAFF TGTGCCAGCACTTCCCGCAGGTCGAACACTGAAGCTTTCTTT
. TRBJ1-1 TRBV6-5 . CASSLGRLNTEAFF TGTGCCAGCAGTTTGGGCCGGCTGAACACTGAAGCTTTCTTT
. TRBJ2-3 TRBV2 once CASSDQGQGTDTQYF TGTGCCAGCAGTGATCAGGGCCAGGGCACAGATACGCAGTATTTT
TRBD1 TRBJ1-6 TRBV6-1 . CASSEGTGAWPLHF TGTGCCAGCAGTGAAGGGACAGGGGCTTGGCCCCTCCACTTT
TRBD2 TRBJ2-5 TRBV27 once CASSLRKLAGLRETQYF TGTGCCAGCAGTTTACGAAAGCTAGCGGGACTGAGGGAGACCCAGTACTTC
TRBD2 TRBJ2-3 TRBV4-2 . CASSQEGGRGDTQYF TGTGCCAGCAGCCAAGAGGGTGGGAGGGGAGATACGCAGTATTTT
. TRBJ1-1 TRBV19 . CASLDGGDTEAFF TGTGCCAGTTTGGATGGCGGAGACACTGAAGCTTTCTTT
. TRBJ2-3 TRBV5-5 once CASSLGDTVRGIINTDTQYF TGTGCCAGCAGCTTGGGGGACACCGTTCGTGGGATAATCAACACAGATACGCAGTATTTT
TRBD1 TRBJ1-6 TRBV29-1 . CSARQGRNSPLHF TGCAGCGCCAGACAGGGGAGGAATTCACCCCTCCACTTT
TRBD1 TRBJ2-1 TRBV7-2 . CASSRDRDSEQFF TGTGCCAGCAGCCGGGACAGGGATAGTGAGCAGTTCTTC
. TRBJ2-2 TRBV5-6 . CASSLSGGQGELFF TGTGCCAGCAGCTTGTCGGGGGGCCAAGGGGAGCTGTTTTTT
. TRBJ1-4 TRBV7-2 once CASSLRFGATNEKLFF TGTGCCAGCAGCTTACGGTTCGGAGCAACTAATGAAAAACTGTTTTTT
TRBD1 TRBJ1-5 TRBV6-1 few CASSESTGGVLNQPQHF TGTGCCAGCAGTGAATCGACAGGGGGCGTTTTAAATCAGCCCCAGCATTTT
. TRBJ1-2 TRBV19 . CASLTGDLYGYTF TGTGCCAGCCTGACGGGGGATCTCTATGGCTACACCTTC
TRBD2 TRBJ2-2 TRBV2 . CASSDGRASGLNTGELFF TGTGCCAGCAGTGACGGGAGGGCCTCGGGTTTGAACACCGGGGAGCTGTTTTTT
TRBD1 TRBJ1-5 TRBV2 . CASLFDRGGNQPQHF TGTGCCAGCCTCTTTGACAGGGGGGGGAATCAGCCCCAGCATTTT
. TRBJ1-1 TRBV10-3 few CAISESAGAEAFF TGTGCCATCAGTGAGTCCGCAGGGGCTGAAGCTTTCTTT
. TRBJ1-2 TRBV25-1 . CASSEWGGPGLNYGYTF TGTGCCAGCAGTGAATGGGGAGGTCCGGGACTTAACTATGGCTACACCTTC
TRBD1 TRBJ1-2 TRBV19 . CASSIRGGGDYGYTF TGTGCCAGTAGTATAAGAGGAGGGGGCGACTATGGCTACACCTTC
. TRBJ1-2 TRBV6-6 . CASSSFDTTYGYTF TGTGCCAGCAGTTCCTTCGACACCACCTATGGCTACACCTTC
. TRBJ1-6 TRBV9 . CASSVNQGNSPLHF TGTGCCAGCAGCGTTAACCAGGGGAATTCACCCCTCCACTTT
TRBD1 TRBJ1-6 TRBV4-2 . CASSPLSRQGYNSPLHF TGTGCCAGCAGCCCCTTAAGCAGACAGGGCTATAATTCACCCCTCCACTTT
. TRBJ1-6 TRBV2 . CASRGTTSSPLHF TGTGCCAGCAGGGGGACAACAAGCTCACCCCTCCACTTT
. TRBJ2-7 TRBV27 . CASRTGYYEQYF TGTGCCAGCCGGACGGGGTACTACGAGCAGTACTTC
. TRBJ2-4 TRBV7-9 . CASSDDRNARIAKNIQYF TGTGCCAGCAGCGACGACCGCAATGCGCGGATAGCCAAAAACATTCAGTACTTC
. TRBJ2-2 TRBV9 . CASSAVVNTGELFF TGTGCCAGCAGCGCCGTCGTTAACACCGGGGAGCTGTTTTTT
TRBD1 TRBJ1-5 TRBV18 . CASSYGTGVNQPQHF TGTGCCAGCTCATATGGGACAGGGGTAAATCAGCCCCAGCATTTT
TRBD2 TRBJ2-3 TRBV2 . CASPRGLAGGKSTDTQYF TGTGCCAGCCCAAGGGGGCTAGCGGGGGGCAAAAGCACAGATACGCAGTATTTT
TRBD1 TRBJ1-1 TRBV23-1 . CASSPTGARDTEAFF TGCGCCAGCAGTCCGACAGGGGCAAGGGACACTGAAGCTTTCTTT
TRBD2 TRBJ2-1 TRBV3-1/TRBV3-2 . CASSRRLAGGIMKEFF TGTGCCAGCAGCCGCCGACTAGCGGGGGGGATTATGAAGGAGTTCTTC
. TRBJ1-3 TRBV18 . CASSDSERNTIYF TGTGCCAGCTCAGACTCTGAGCGAAACACCATATATTTT
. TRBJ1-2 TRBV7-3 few CASSANGGSSVVGYTF TGTGCCAGCAGCGCAAACGGCGGTTCGTCAGTCGTTGGCTACACCTTC
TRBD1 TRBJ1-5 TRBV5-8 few CASSVDRGNQPQHF TGTGCCAGCAGCGTAGACAGGGGCAATCAGCCCCAGCATTTT
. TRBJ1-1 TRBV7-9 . CASSLEGGAFF TGTGCCAGCAGCTTAGAAGGGGGAGCTTTCTTT
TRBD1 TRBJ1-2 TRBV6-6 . CASSPRTGSMGYTF TGTGCCAGCAGTCCTCGGACAGGAAGTATGGGCTACACCTTC
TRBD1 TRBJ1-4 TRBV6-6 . CASSGGQGPEKKLFF TGTGCCAGCAGTGGGGGACAGGGGCCTGAGAAAAAACTGTTTTTT